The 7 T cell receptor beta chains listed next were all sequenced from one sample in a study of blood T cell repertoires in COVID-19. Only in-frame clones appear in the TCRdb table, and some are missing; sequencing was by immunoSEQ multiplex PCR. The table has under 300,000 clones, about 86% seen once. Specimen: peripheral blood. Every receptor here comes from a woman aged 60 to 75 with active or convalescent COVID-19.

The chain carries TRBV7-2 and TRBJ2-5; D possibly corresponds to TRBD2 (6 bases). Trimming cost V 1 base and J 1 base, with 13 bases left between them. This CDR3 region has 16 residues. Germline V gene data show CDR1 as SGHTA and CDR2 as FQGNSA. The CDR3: CASSLGWRGLQETQYF. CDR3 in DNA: TGTGCCAGCAGCTTAGGTTGGCGGGGCCTCCAAGAGACCCAGTACTTC. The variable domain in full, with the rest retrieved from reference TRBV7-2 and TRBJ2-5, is GAGVSQSPSNKVTEKGKDVELRCDPISGHTALYWYRQSLGQGLEFLIYFQGNSAPDKSGLPSDRFSAERTGGSVSTLTIQRTQQEDSAVYLCASSLGWRGLQETQYFGPGTRLLVL.

DNA of the CDR3: TGTGCCATCAGTGAGTCGAGGGGACAGGGAAATTCCGGAAACACCATATATTTT. It codes for CAISESRGQGNSGNTIYF. J is TRBJ1-3 and V is TRBV10-3, with 9 bases identical to TRBD1. V was pared by 0 bases and J by 4 bases, with 10 bases of the junction left unmatched. Germline CDR1 is ENHRY and CDR2 is SYGVKD. This CDR3 is built from 18 residues.

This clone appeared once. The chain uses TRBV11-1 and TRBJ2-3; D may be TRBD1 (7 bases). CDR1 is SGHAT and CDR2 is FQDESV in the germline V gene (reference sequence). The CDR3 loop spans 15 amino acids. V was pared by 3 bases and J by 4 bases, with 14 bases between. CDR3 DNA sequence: TGTGCCAGCAGCTTGACGACAGGGACTGCAGATACGCAGTATTTT. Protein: CASSLTTGTADTQYF.

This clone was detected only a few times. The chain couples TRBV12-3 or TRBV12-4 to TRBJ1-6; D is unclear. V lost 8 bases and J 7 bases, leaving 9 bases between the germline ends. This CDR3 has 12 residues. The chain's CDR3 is CASSYPNSPLHF. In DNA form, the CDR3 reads TGTGCCAGCTCCTACCCAAATTCACCCCTCCACTTT.

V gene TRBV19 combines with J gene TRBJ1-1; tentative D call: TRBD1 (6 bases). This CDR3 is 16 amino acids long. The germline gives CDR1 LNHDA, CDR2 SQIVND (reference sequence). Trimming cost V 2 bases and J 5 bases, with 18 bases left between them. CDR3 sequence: CASSIRQGRLGTEAFF. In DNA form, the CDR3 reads TGTGCCAGTAGTATAAGGCAGGGGCGGTTGGGAACTGAAGCTTTCTTT.

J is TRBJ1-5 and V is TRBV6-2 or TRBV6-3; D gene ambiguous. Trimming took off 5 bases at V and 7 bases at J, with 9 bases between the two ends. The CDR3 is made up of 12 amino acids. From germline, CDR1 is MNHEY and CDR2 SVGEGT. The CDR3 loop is CASSLGHQPQHF. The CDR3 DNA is TGTGCCAGCAGTCTCGGTCACCAGCCCCAGCATTTT.

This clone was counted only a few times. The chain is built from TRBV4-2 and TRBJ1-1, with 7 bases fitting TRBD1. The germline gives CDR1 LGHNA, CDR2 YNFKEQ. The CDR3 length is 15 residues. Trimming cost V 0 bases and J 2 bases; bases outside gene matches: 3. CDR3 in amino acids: CASSQDRTGNTEAFF. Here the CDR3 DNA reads TGTGCCAGCAGCCAAGATCGGACAGGAAACACTGAAGCTTTCTTT.